The sequence of this T cell receptor beta chain was determined in a study of blood T cell repertoires in COVID-19. Germline CDR1 is SGDLS and CDR2 is YYNGEE. The CDR3 loop spans 12 amino acids. Trimming removed 4 bases at V and 10 bases at J, with 14 bases between. Per the original data handling: How many nucleated cells were present was estimated from reference gene primer amplification. Only in-frame clones appear in the TCRdb table, and some are missing; sequencing was by immunoSEQ multiplex PCR. V, J and clone size derive from that table, while D and trimming were established from the DNA sequence. The sample carries nearly 250,000 clones, around 85% recorded once.

The receptor was derived from a woman aged 45-59 years with acute COVID-19. The chain has TRBV9 and TRBJ1-1; the D gene is possibly TRBD1 (5 bases). The sequenced material came from PBMCs or T cells enriched from blood (not recorded which). Here the CDR3 reads CASSPLGGAAFF. The DNA for the CDR3 is TGTGCCAGCAGCCCCCTAGGAGGGGCAGCTTTCTTT.